The entry below describes one T cell receptor (beta chain). The data stem from a study of blood T cell repertoires in COVID-19. Study information: Material from acute and convalescent COVID-19 was sourced from the United States, Italy and Spain.

Trimming took off 1 base at V and 4 bases at J, with 10 bases between the two ends. The CDR3 length is 15 residues. Germline loops: CDR1 SGHVS, CDR2 FNYEAQ. The method was immunoSEQ multiplex PCR; TCRdb's version includes in-frame clones alone and lacks a portion of them. The table shows over 90,000 clones, with roughly 81% occurring only once. The sequenced material came from peripheral blood. This rearrangement joins TRBV7-6 to TRBJ2-2; D is perhaps TRBD2 (6 bases). The origin of this receptor is a man in his forties with active or convalescent COVID-19. Here the CDR3 reads CASSLVLASTGELFF. DNA for the CDR3: TGTGCCAGCAGCTTAGTACTAGCAAGCACCGGGGAGCTGTTTTTT.